The 27 T cell receptor beta chains listed next were all sequenced from one sample in a study of a mutant IDH1 vaccine in newly diagnosed glioma. The repertoire was sequenced with immunoSEQ multiplex PCR; TCRdb's copy has only in-frame clones and lacks some. The table shows about 83,000 clones, with roughly 90% occurring only once. No antigens are known for them. Time point defined: week 5, during vaccination. Every vaccine dose comprised 300 ug of mutant IDH1 20-mer peptide plus topical imiquimod. The sequencing used PBMCs, collected from a glioma patient whose treatment included an IDH1 peptide vaccine. All receptors derive from a woman aged 50 to 65 with glioma.

The V call is TRBV5-1, the J call TRBJ2-5; a possible D gene is TRBD1 (5 bases). Germline CDR1 and CDR2: SGHRS and YFSETQ. This CDR3 is 15 amino acids long. The V and J ends lost 4 bases and 0 bases respectively, with 13 bases between them. CDR3 region: CASSVTRVDQETQYF. CDR3 DNA: TGCGCCAGCAGCGTGACCAGGGTCGACCAAGAGACCCAGTACTTC.

The rearrangement uses TRBV10-1 and TRBJ2-2; 7 nucleotides line up with TRBD1. J was trimmed by 12 bases and V by 5 bases; bases with no gene match: 6. The CDR3 is 12 amino acids. Germline values: CDR1 WNHNN, CDR2 SYGVQD (reference sequence). The CDR3 DNA is TGCGCCAGCAGTTCCTCGACAGGGCAGCTGTTTTTT. It is translated as CASSSSTGQLFF.

The chain employs TRBV5-1 and TRBJ2-7, with TRBD2 identical over 7 bases. The CDR3 consists of 14 residues. Trimming at V came to 0 bases and at J to 11 bases, leaving 11 bases not matched to a gene. Germline V gene data show CDR1 as SGHRS and CDR2 as YFSETQ. The CDR3 loop is CASSLGTREVQKYF. The CDR3 bases are TGCGCCAGCAGCTTGGGGACTAGGGAGGTCCAAAAGTACTTC.

The chain is built from TRBV6-1 and TRBJ2-2; 9 bases are a match to TRBD2. The CDR3 covers 16 residues. Germline CDR1 MNHNS, CDR2 SASEGT. After removal of 4 bases from V and 1 base from J, the junction contained 4 bases not matched to a gene. Written as DNA, the CDR3 is TGTGCCAGCAGTGGGGGGACTAGCCTGAACACCGGGGAGCTGTTTTTT. Protein: CASSGGTSLNTGELFF.

V and J are TRBV7-6 and TRBJ2-7; D is unclear. The CDR3 runs 13 residues. V was cut by 5 bases and J by 6 bases, with 14 bases left in between. CDR1 SGHVS and CDR2 FNYEAQ come from the germline V gene. The CDR3 DNA reads as TGTGCCAGCAGCCAAGAAAGGTTCGGCGAGCAGTACTTC. It encodes CASSQERFGEQYF. Full variable domain (remainder filled in from reference TRBV7-6 and TRBJ2-7): GAGVSQSPRYKVTKRGQDVALRCDPISGHVSLYWYRQALGQGPEFLTYFNYEAQQDKSGLPNDRFSAERPEGSISTLTIQRTEQRDSAMYRCASSQERFGEQYFGPGTRLTVT.

This CDR3 reads CASSAPGRNIYGYTF. CDR3 bases: TGTGCCAGCAGTGCCCCGGGACGGAACATCTATGGCTACACCTTC. The genes are TRBV6-1 and TRBJ1-2; maybe TRBD1 (5 bases). The CDR3 length is 15 residues. Trimming removed 4 bases at V and 4 bases at J, with 16 bases between. Germline loops: CDR1 MNHNS, CDR2 SASEGT.

The V and J genes are TRBV18 and TRBJ2-5; D unclear. CDR1 and CDR2 from the germline V gene are KGHSH and LQKENI. The CDR3 consists of 13 residues. V lost 3 bases and J lost 0, with 5 bases in between. CDR3 DNA sequence: TGTGCCAGCTCACCCCCGTACCAAGAGACCCAGTACTTC. Protein: CASSPPYQETQYF. Combining the CDR3 with reference TRBV18 and TRBJ2-5 gives the whole variable domain NAGVMQNPRHLVRRRGQEARLRCSPMKGHSHVYWYRQLPEEGLKFMVYLQKENIIDESGMPKERFSAEFPKEGPSILRIQQVVRGDSAAYFCASSPPYQETQYFGPGTRLLVL.

The chain couples TRBV10-3 to TRBJ2-7; maybe TRBD1 (5 bases). CDR3 length equals 14 residues. From germline, CDR1 is ENHRY and CDR2 SYGVKD. Trimming stripped 4 bases from V and 0 bases from J, with 10 bases between. The CDR3 reads CAISAVDSSYEQYF. The CDR3 region has the DNA TGTGCCATCAGTGCCGTAGACAGCTCCTACGAGCAGTACTTC.

The V gene is TRBV5-8, the J gene TRBJ1-1, with TRBD1 as a possible D gene (5 bases). The germline V and J ends were trimmed by 6 bases and 1 base, with 16 bases remaining between them. The CDR3 contains 15 residues. The germline V gene encodes CDR1 SGHTS and CDR2 YDEGEE. Here the CDR3 reads CASNFHRGWNTEAFF. CDR3 bases: TGTGCCAGCAACTTCCACCGGGGGTGGAACACTGAAGCTTTCTTT.

This rearrangement joins TRBV28 to TRBJ1-1; D gene unclear. Germline CDR1 MDHEN, CDR2 SYDVKM. V was shortened by 2 bases and J by 3 bases, with 10 bases between the two germline ends. The CDR3 runs 14 residues. The CDR3 nucleotides are TGTGCCAGCAGTTTAAGAGCAAGGTACACTGAAGCTTTCTTT. Residues: CASSLRARYTEAFF. Supplemented by reference TRBV28 and TRBJ1-1, the full variable domain reads DVKVTQSSRYLVKRTGEKVFLECVQDMDHENMFWYRQDPGLGLRLIYFSYDVKMKEKGDIPEGYSVSREKKERFSLILESASTNQTSMYLCASSLRARYTEAFFGQGTRLTVV.

The chain recombines TRBV11-3 with TRBJ2-1; D possibly uses TRBD1 or TRBD2 (5 bases each). Trimming shortened V by 3 bases and J by 2 bases, and 14 bases separated the two germline ends. CDR1 and CDR2 (germline): SGHNT, YENEEA. The length of the CDR3 is 16 residues. The CDR3 is CASSFEAMGAYNEQFF. The CDR3 nucleotides are TGTGCCAGCAGCTTTGAAGCTATGGGGGCCTACAATGAGCAGTTCTTC.

J is TRBJ2-1 and V is TRBV28, with D maybe TRBD1 (6 bases). The CDR3 covers 14 residues. The germline V gene has CDR1 MDHEN and CDR2 SYDVKM. Trimming left V 7 bases short and J 6 bases short, with 16 bases between. CDR3 coding DNA: TGTGCCAGCATCCCCCAAGGGGGTATCAATGAGCAGTTCTTC. As protein: CASIPQGGINEQFF.

V usage is TRBV5-1 and J usage is TRBJ2-4; 8 bases map to TRBD1. CDR1 SGHRS and CDR2 YFSETQ come from the germline V gene. After removal of 4 bases from V and 5 bases from J, the junction contained 8 bases not matched to a gene. The CDR3 is made up of 15 amino acids. The CDR3 DNA reads as TGCGCCAGCAGCACCTCGACAGGGGTCCAAAACATTCAGTACTTC. This sequence encodes CASSTSTGVQNIQYF.

V and J are TRBV9 and TRBJ2-1, with a tentative D call TRBD2 (5 bases). The CDR3 consists of 16 residues. The germline V gene encodes CDR1 SGDLS and CDR2 YYNGEE. V gave up 8 bases and J gave up 1 base, with 19 bases separating them. For the CDR3, the DNA is TGTGCCAGTACCCTTGGGATAGCGCCTTCCTACAATGAGCAGTTCTTC. It codes for CASTLGIAPSYNEQFF.

The gene calls are TRBV7-3 and TRBJ2-1; D may be TRBD2 (6 bases). CDR3 length: 16 amino acids. Germline assignment: CDR1 SGHTA and CDR2 FQGTGA. The V end was cut by 6 bases, the J end by 8 bases, with 23 bases between. The CDR3 is CASSRVGLQIADEQFF. In nucleotides, the CDR3 is TGTGCCAGCAGTCGAGTGGGACTTCAAATCGCCGATGAGCAGTTCTTC.

This clone is a singleton in its sample. This rearrangement joins TRBV5-4 to TRBJ2-5, with TRBD2 as a possible D gene (6 bases). Matching the DNA end better, TRBJ2-7 makes the J call doubtful. This CDR3 contains 15 residues. The germline V gene has CDR1 SGHNT and CDR2 YYREEE (reference sequence). CDR3 coding DNA: TGTGCCAGCAGCCCTGGAGGGGCTGGATCCTACGAGCAGTACTTC. It encodes CASSPGGAGSYEQYF.

This chain uses TRBV18 with TRBJ1-1; the D is unclear. The germline V gene has CDR1 KGHSH and CDR2 LQKENI. The CDR3 is 14 residues long. V was trimmed by 2 bases and J by 3 bases, leaving 10 bases between them. DNA of the CDR3: TGTGCCAGCTCACCAGGGATCGAGGACACTGAAGCTTTCTTT. Amino acid sequence: CASSPGIEDTEAFF.

The chain carries TRBV2 and TRBJ1-4, with D hard to call. The CDR3 is 11 residues long. V was pared by 6 bases and J by 5 bases, with 4 bases between. Germline V gives CDR1 SNHLY, CDR2 FYNNEI. CDR3 DNA: TGTGCCAGCAGGGTAAATGAAAAACTGTTTTTT. It yields the protein CASRVNEKLFF.

The chain carries TRBV6-1 and TRBJ1-4; D is possibly TRBD1 (6 bases). The germline V and J ends were trimmed by 3 bases and 4 bases, with 9 bases remaining between them. CDR3 size: 14 residues. Germline lookup yields CDR1 MNHNS and CDR2 SASEGT. CDR3 protein: CASSDRGFNEKLFF. In nucleotides, the CDR3 is TGTGCCAGCAGTGACAGGGGCTTTAATGAAAAACTGTTTTTT.

This clone was recorded only once. V is TRBV18 and J is TRBJ2-6, with D possibly matching TRBD1 (7 bases). Trimming removed 4 bases at V and 0 bases at J, with 16 bases between. The CDR3 runs 18 residues. The germline CDR1 and CDR2 sequences are KGHSH and LQKENI. The CDR3 region is CASSLRRGAPSGANVLTF. The CDR3 region has the DNA TGTGCCAGCTCACTTCGCAGGGGGGCTCCCTCTGGGGCCAACGTCCTGACTTTC.

The chain couples TRBV30 to TRBJ1-3; the D is unclear. CDR3 length: 12 amino acids. From germline, CDR1 is GTSNPN and CDR2 SVGIG (reference sequence). V lost 4 bases and J 1 base, leaving 5 bases between the germline ends. CDR3 in DNA: TGTGCCTGGAAAGCGTCTGGAAACACCATATATTTT. As protein: CAWKASGNTIYF.

The V and J genes are TRBV9 and TRBJ2-1, with D maybe TRBD2 (6 bases). Trimming took off 4 bases at V and 6 bases at J, with 14 bases between the two ends. This CDR3 is built from 14 residues. Looked up from germline, CDR1 is SGDLS and CDR2 is YYNGEE. The CDR3 bases are TGTGCCAGCAGCCTCCGGGACTTGGGCAATGAGCAGTTCTTC. Protein product: CASSLRDLGNEQFF.

The rearrangement links TRBV5-6 to TRBJ2-7, with D possibly TRBD2 on 6 matching bases. Germline CDR1 and CDR2: SGHDT and YYEEEE. The V end lost 4 bases, the J end lost 0 bases, and 11 bases lay between the germline ends. The CDR3 has 14 amino acids. The CDR3 sequence is CASSAGLSSYEQYF. The CDR3 DNA reads TGTGCCAGCAGCGCGGGACTGAGCTCCTACGAGCAGTACTTC.

The gene calls are TRBV6-5 and TRBJ2-2; 9 bases are shared with TRBD2. CDR3 length equals 16 residues. J lost 4 bases, V lost 3 bases, and 6 bases had no gene match. The germline gives CDR1 MNHEY, CDR2 SVGAGI. CDR3 DNA: TGTGCCAGCAGTTATAGGGGCGGGAGGGCCACCGGGGAGCTGTTTTTT. It specifies CASSYRGGRATGELFF.

The genes are TRBV9 and TRBJ2-7, with D tentatively TRBD1 or TRBD2 (5 bases each). The CDR3 covers 16 residues. Trimming shortened V by 0 bases and J by 7 bases, and 20 bases separated the two germline ends. Per germline, CDR1 SGDLS and CDR2 YYNGEE. This CDR3 is CASSVAAGTSRLEQYF. The DNA of the CDR3 is TGTGCCAGCAGCGTAGCTGCCGGGACCTCTCGTCTGGAGCAGTACTTC.

About this clone: Other DNA sequences in this specimen translate into the identical CDR3. The chain combines TRBV18 with TRBJ2-5; D is possibly TRBD2 (5 bases). V was clipped by 6 bases and J by 0 bases, with 8 bases between them. Germline V gene lookup returns CDR1 KGHSH and CDR2 LQKENI. The CDR3 consists of 13 residues. Here the CDR3 reads CASSGIYQETQYF. The CDR3 nucleotides read TGTGCCAGCTCCGGGATCTACCAAGAGACCCAGTACTTC.

V gene TRBV19 combines with J gene TRBJ1-5; 10 nucleotides agree with TRBD1. V gave up 5 bases and J gave up 7 bases; unmatched junction bases: 8. Germline loops: CDR1 LNHDA, CDR2 SQIVND (reference sequence). The CDR3 has 15 residues. The CDR3 DNA is TGTGCCAGTAGTTTCGGGACAGGGGTTCAGCAGCCCCAGCATTTT. Translated, it gives CASSFGTGVQQPQHF.